Shown below are 21 T cell receptor beta chains from a single sample sequenced in a study of control samples from healthy donors and cancer patients. Here immunoSEQ multiplex PCR was the method, and the copy in TCRdb shows in-frame clones only, minus some. The sample contains some 130,000 clones, roughly 90% of which appear only once. Sequencing used blood. Every receptor here comes from a woman in her forties or fifties in good health.

The rearrangement joins TRBV27 to TRBJ1-2; D is unclear. V was cut by 7 bases and J by 8 bases, with 11 bases left in between. There are 11 residues in the CDR3. Germline CDR1 is MNHEY and CDR2 is SMNVEV (reference sequence). CDR3 region: CASNPEIGYTF. The CDR3 nucleotides read TGTGCCAGCAACCCGGAAATCGGCTACACCTTC.

The chain recombines TRBV6-5 with TRBJ2-7; 7 bases align to TRBD1. CDR1 is MNHEY and CDR2 is SVGAGI in the germline V gene. Trimming at V came to 7 bases and at J to 2 bases, leaving 5 bases not matched to a gene. There are 13 residues in the CDR3. The CDR3 DNA follows: TGTGCCAGCATAACAGGGGACCCCTACGAGCAGTACTTC. Translating it yields CASITGDPYEQYF.

The V gene is TRBV5-1, the J gene TRBJ1-6, with no clear D. Germline V gene data show CDR1 as SGHRS and CDR2 as YFSETQ. V gave up 4 bases and J gave up 8 bases, with 13 bases separating them. The CDR3 runs to 14 residues. CDR3: CASSPLGRDSPLHF. The CDR3 DNA reads as TGCGCCAGCAGCCCCCTAGGGAGAGATTCACCCCTCCACTTT.

This clone was seen a few times. The chain links TRBV29-1 to TRBJ2-7; no definite D call. The V end lost 4 bases, the J end lost 3 bases, and 7 bases lay between the germline ends. Germline V gene sequence: CDR1 SQVTM, CDR2 ANQGSEA. This CDR3 has 11 residues. The CDR3 region has the DNA TGCAGCGTTGGTAGCTTCTACGAGCAGTACTTC. This sequence encodes CSVGSFYEQYF.

The chain couples TRBV7-9 to TRBJ1-1, with 8 bases matching TRBD1. Germline CDR1 and CDR2: SEHNR and FQNEAQ (reference sequence). V shed 5 bases and J 3 bases; nucleotides not matched to a gene: 5. The CDR3 is 14 amino acids. Written as DNA, the CDR3 is TGTGCCAGCAGCCCGGACAGGGTAGACACTGAAGCTTTCTTT. It translates to CASSPDRVDTEAFF.

The chain uses TRBV25-1 and TRBJ1-2, with 8 bases aligning to TRBD1. There are 14 residues in the CDR3. Germline loops: CDR1 MGHDK, CDR2 SYGVNS. The ends lost 3 bases at V and 6 bases at J; junction bases unmatched: 6. The CDR3 DNA is TGTGCCAGCAGTGACGGTCACAGGGGGGATGGCTACACCTTC. This encodes CASSDGHRGDGYTF.

The chain joins TRBV30 to TRBJ1-6; D is possibly TRBD1 (5 bases). The CDR3 length is 12 residues. CDR1 is GTSNPN and CDR2 is SVGIG in the germline V gene (reference sequence). V was cut by 2 bases and J by 10 bases, with 9 bases left in between. CDR3 sequence reads: CAWSLGVSPLHF. The CDR3 DNA reads TGTGCCTGGAGTTTGGGGGTCTCACCCCTCCACTTT.

V is TRBV19 and J is TRBJ2-5; either TRBD1 or TRBD2 may fit D (5 bases each). V lost 5 bases to trimming and J lost 5 bases, with 15 bases between them. The CDR3 sequence is 14 residues long. Germline V lookup: CDR1 LNHDA, CDR2 SQIVND (reference sequence). In nucleotides, the CDR3 is TGTGCCAGTAGTCCATGGGACCAACCCGAGACCCAGTACTTC. Translation gives CASSPWDQPETQYF.

This clone was picked up one time. The CDR3 region has the DNA TGTGCCAGCAGCTTACACGGTACAGATACGCAGTATTTT. This sequence encodes CASSLHGTDTQYF. J is TRBJ2-3 and V is TRBV13; D uncertain. V lost 2 bases, J lost 3 bases, and 6 bases lay in between. The CDR3 sequence is 13 residues long. Germline V CDR1 and CDR2: PRHDT, FYEKMQ (reference sequence).

The chain links TRBV5-4 to TRBJ2-7; TRBD2 might be the D (6 bases). The germline V and J ends were trimmed by 0 bases and 3 bases, with 10 bases remaining between them. Per the germline V gene, CDR1 is SGHNT and CDR2 is YYREEE (reference sequence). The CDR3 extends over 14 amino acids. The CDR3 spells CASSLAGELYEQYF. The DNA of the CDR3 is TGTGCCAGCAGCTTGGCGGGAGAGCTCTACGAGCAGTACTTC.

Regarding this clone: Relative to the germline gene, one junction end is altered; a read error may explain this. The chain is built from TRBV7-7 and TRBJ2-2; a possible D gene is TRBD2 (5 bases). Germline assignment: CDR1 SSHAT and CDR2 FNYEAQ (reference sequence). The length of the CDR3 is 15 residues. The CDR3 protein is CASSFSGSRAGELFF. Written as DNA, the CDR3 is TGTGCTAGCAGCTTTTCGGGGTCGCGAGCCGGGGAGCTGTTTTTT.

The V and J genes are TRBV28 and TRBJ2-7, with D tentatively TRBD1 or TRBD2 (5 bases each). The CDR3 sequence is 13 residues long. CDR1 and CDR2 (germline): MDHEN, SYDVKM. V was pared by 6 bases and J by 2 bases, with 11 bases between. The CDR3 sequence: CASRSQGPYEQYF. CDR3 nucleotide sequence: TGTGCCAGCAGGTCCCAGGGACCCTACGAGCAGTACTTC. Looking up the rest from reference TRBV28 and TRBJ2-7 gives the full variable domain: DVKVTQSSRYLVKRTGEKVFLECVQDMDHENMFWYRQDPGLGLRLIYFSYDVKMKEKGDIPEGYSVSREKKERFSLILESASTNQTSMYLCASRSQGPYEQYFGPGTRLTVT.

The J gene is TRBJ1-6, the V gene TRBV5-1, with TRBD1 as a possible D gene (5 bases). The CDR3 consists of 14 residues. Germline V gene sequence: CDR1 SGHRS, CDR2 YFSETQ. Trimming cost V 0 bases and J 8 bases, with 9 bases left between them. The CDR3 nucleotides read TGCGCCAGCAGCTTGGCGGGGGGTGATTCACCCCTCCACTTT. Residues: CASSLAGGDSPLHF.

The chain joins TRBV10-2 to TRBJ2-1; D might be TRBD2 (6 bases). Looked up from germline, CDR1 is WSHSY and CDR2 is SAAADI. Deletions cut 4 bases from V and 2 bases from J, with 9 bases between. CDR3 length equals 14 residues. CDR3 coding DNA: TGCGCCAGCAGTGGGGAGGTTGCCTACAATGAGCAGTTCTTC. It translates to CASSGEVAYNEQFF.

The V call is TRBV30, the J call TRBJ2-1, with 8 bases aligning to TRBD1. The CDR3 loop spans 17 amino acids. CDR1 and CDR2 (germline): GTSNPN, SVGIG (reference sequence). V lost 2 bases and J lost 2; bases outside the gene matches: 11. In nucleotides, the CDR3 is TGTGCCTGGAGTACCGACCGGACAGGGACCACCTACAATGAGCAGTTCTTC. Amino acid sequence: CAWSTDRTGTTYNEQFF.

V usage is TRBV27 and J usage is TRBJ1-1; D is undetermined. Trimming removed 6 bases at V and 1 base at J, with 12 bases between. This CDR3 has 14 amino acids. Germline CDR1 MNHEY, CDR2 SMNVEV (reference sequence). CDR3 amino acids: CASSPYGENTEAFF. The DNA for the CDR3 is TGTGCCAGCAGCCCTTATGGCGAGAACACTGAAGCTTTCTTT.

In nucleotides, the CDR3 is TGTGCCAGCAGGCGGGTGAGCACTGAAGCTTTCTTT. As protein: CASRRVSTEAFF. The chain employs TRBV6-5 and TRBJ1-1; D ambiguous. The CDR3 covers 12 residues. Between the trimmed V and J ends, which lost 6 bases and 4 bases, there was a span of 9 bases. CDR1 MNHEY and CDR2 SVGAGI come from the germline V gene.

About this clone itself: The same CDR3 also results from other DNA sequences found in this sample. This chain joins TRBV5-1 and TRBJ1-1; D is possibly TRBD1 (5 bases). With 4 bases removed from V and 0 bases from J, the gap between germline ends came to 22 bases. The CDR3 extends over 18 amino acids. Germline assignment: CDR1 SGHRS and CDR2 YFSETQ. CDR3 loop: CASSPGRKAGQVNTEAFF. DNA for the CDR3: TGCGCCAGCAGCCCAGGGAGGAAAGCGGGGCAGGTGAACACTGAAGCTTTCTTT.

This chain links TRBV21-1 with TRBJ1-2; TRBD1, the D gene given by the table, was not confirmed from the DNA. TRBV21-1 is classified as a pseudogene. The CDR3 sequence is 16 residues long. CDR3 region: CARPTRTDRDLYGYTF. The CDR3, as DNA: TGTGCCAGACCAACCCGGACCGACAGGGACCTCTATGGCTACACCTTC.

The CDR3 spells CASRIGQGYTEAFF. CDR3 coding DNA: TGTGCCAGCAGGATAGGACAGGGGTACACTGAAGCTTTCTTT. The chain has TRBV28 and TRBJ1-1; TRBD1 matches 9 bases. V shed 6 bases and J 3 bases; nucleotides not matched to a gene: 5. The CDR3 loop spans 14 amino acids. The germline gives CDR1 MDHEN, CDR2 SYDVKM.

The rearrangement links TRBV18 to TRBJ2-3, with 9 nucleotides matching TRBD2. The CDR3 covers 17 residues. The germline V gene encodes CDR1 KGHSH and CDR2 LQKENI. V shed 3 bases, J shed 6 bases, and the junction held 13 bases outside the gene matches. The CDR3 nucleotides are TGTGCCAGCTCACCTTCCTTAGCGGGAGATTGGGCGGATACGCAGTATTTT. Protein product: CASSPSLAGDWADTQYF.